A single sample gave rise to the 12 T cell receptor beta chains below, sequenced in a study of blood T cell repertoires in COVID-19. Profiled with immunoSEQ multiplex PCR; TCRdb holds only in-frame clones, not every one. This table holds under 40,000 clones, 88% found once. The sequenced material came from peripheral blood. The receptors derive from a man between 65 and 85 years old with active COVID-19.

The CDR3 coding sequence is TGTGCCAGCAGCCTCCGGGACTTGAGCTCCTACGAGCAGTACTTC. Protein: CASSLRDLSSYEQYF. The gene calls are TRBV7-2 and TRBJ2-7; weak D call: TRBD2 (6 bases). The germline V gene has CDR1 SGHTA and CDR2 FQGNSA. The CDR3 has 15 residues. V lost 5 bases and J lost 0, with 14 bases in between.

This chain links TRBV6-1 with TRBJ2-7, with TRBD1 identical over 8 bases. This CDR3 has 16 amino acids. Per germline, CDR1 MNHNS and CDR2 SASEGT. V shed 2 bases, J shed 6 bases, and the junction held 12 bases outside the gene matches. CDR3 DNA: TGTGCCAGCAGTGAAAGGGGCAGGGGGCCCAGCTTCGAGCAGTACTTC. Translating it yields CASSERGRGPSFEQYF.

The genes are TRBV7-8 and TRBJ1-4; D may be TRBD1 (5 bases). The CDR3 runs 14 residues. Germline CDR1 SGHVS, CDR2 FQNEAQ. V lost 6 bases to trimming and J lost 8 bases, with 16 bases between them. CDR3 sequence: CASSRGEVGEKLFF. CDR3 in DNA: TGTGCCAGCAGTCGGGGGGAAGTAGGAGAAAAACTGTTTTTT.

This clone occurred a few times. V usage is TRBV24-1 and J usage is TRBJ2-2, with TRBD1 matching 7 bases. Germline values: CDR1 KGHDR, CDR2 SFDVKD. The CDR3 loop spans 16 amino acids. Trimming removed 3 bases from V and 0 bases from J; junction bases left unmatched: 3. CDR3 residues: CATSDPGQSNTGELFF. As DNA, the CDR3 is TGTGCCACCAGTGATCCGGGACAGTCGAACACCGGGGAGCTGTTTTTT.

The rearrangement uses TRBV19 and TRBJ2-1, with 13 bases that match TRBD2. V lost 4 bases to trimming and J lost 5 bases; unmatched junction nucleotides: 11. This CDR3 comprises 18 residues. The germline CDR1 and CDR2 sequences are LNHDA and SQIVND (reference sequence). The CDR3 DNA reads TGTGCCAGTAGTACTCCGGGACTAGCGGGACCGAATAACAATGAGCAGTTCTTC. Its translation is CASSTPGLAGPNNNEQFF.

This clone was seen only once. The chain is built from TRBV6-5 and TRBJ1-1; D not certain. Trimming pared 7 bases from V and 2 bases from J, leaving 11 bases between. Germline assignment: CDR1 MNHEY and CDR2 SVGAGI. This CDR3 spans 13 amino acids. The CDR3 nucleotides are TGTGCCAGCACCCGGGTCCTCAACACTGAAGCTTTCTTT. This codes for CASTRVLNTEAFF.

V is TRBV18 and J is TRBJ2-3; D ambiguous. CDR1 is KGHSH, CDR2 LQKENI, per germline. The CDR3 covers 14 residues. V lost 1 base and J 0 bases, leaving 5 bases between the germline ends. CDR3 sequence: CASSPHGSTDTQYF. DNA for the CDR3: TGTGCCAGCTCACCACACGGGAGCACAGATACGCAGTATTTT.

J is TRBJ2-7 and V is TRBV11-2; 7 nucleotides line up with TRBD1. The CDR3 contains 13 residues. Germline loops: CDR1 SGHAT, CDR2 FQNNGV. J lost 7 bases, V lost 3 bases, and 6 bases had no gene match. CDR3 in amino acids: CASSFEGAREQYF. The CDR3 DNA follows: TGTGCCAGCAGCTTCGAGGGGGCACGGGAGCAGTACTTC.

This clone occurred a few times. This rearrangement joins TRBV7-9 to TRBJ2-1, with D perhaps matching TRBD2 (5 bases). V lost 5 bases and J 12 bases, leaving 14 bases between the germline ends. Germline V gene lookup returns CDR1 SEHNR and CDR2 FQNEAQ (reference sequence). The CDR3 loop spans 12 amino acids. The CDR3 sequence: CASSPEARGQFF. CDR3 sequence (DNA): TGTGCCAGCAGCCCCGAGGCTCGGGGGCAGTTCTTC.

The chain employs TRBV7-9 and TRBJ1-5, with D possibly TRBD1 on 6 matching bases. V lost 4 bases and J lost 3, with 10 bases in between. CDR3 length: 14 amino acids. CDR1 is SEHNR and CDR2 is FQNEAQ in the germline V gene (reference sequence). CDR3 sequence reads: CASSSSGDNQPQHF. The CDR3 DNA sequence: TGTGCCAGCAGCTCCTCAGGGGACAATCAGCCCCAGCATTTT.

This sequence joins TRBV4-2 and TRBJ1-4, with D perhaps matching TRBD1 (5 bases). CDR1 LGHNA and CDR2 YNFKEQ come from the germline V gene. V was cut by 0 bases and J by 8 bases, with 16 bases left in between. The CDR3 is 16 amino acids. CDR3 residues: CASSQDSRQGGEKLFF. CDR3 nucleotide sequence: TGTGCCAGCAGCCAAGATAGCCGGCAGGGAGGAGAAAAACTGTTTTTT.

The CDR3 DNA reads as TGTGCCAGCAGCCACACACAGGGAAATCAGCCCCAGCATTTT. Residues: CASSHTQGNQPQHF. The chain has TRBV3-1 (or the pseudogene TRBV3-2) and TRBJ1-5; TRBD1 is a possible D gene (6 bases). In germline, CDR1 is LGHDT, CDR2 YNNKEL (reference sequence). Trimming removed 3 bases at V and 4 bases at J, with 10 bases between. The CDR3 consists of 14 residues.